The sequence of this T cell receptor beta chain was determined in a study of cytomegalovirus exposure and HLA in healthy donors. Turning to the study itself: As released early, the data held roughly 85 million unique TCRs from HLA-typed donors. Broader study findings: An Asian-associated ancestry cluster reportedly showed fewer N-insertions than the approximately 670-donor mean in a later analysis. The listing of 150 or so TCR beta chains classed them as cytomegalovirus-associated.

This PCR relied on a set of 60 Vbeta primers and 13 Jbeta primers. The repertoire was sequenced with immunoSEQ multiplex PCR; TCRdb's copy has only in-frame clones and lacks some. The sample includes 120,000 to 150,000 clones, more than 75% seen only once; the top ten take 5.1%. Details on this clone: The antigen is not known.

Unmatched junction bases numbered 6, after V lost 3 bases and J lost 3 bases. The CDR3 length is 14 residues. Germline CDR1 is SGHKS and CDR2 is YYEKEE (reference sequence). The specimen was PBMCs. This chain joins TRBV5-5 and TRBJ2-7; 7 bases are shared with TRBD1. This sequence was found in a male donor in good health and CMV-seronegative. CDR3 coding DNA: TGTGCCAGCAGCTCGACAGGGATACGCTACGAGCAGTACTTC. It is translated as CASSSTGIRYEQYF.